This T cell receptor beta chain was found in a study of cytotoxic CD8 clonotypes in ibrutinib-treated CLL. Here immunoSEQ multiplex PCR was the method, and the copy in TCRdb shows in-frame clones only, minus some. This sample has roughly 70,000 clones, with 70% to 90% found just once. CDR3 length: 14 residues. Per germline, CDR1 SGHRS and CDR2 YFSETQ. Trimming cost V 1 base and J 8 bases, with 12 bases left between them. The receptor's source is a human donor with chronic lymphocytic leukemia. This material consisted of PBMCs, taken at disease progression, from a patient treated with ibrutinib. The chain is built from TRBV5-1 and TRBJ1-4; D is possibly TRBD1 (6 bases). For the CDR3, the DNA is TGCGCCAGCAGCTTGAGGGGGGAGAGCGAAAAACTGTTTTTT. Translating gives CASSLRGESEKLFF.